This T cell receptor (beta chain) was sequenced during a study of cytomegalovirus exposure and HLA in healthy donors. V gave up 5 bases and J gave up 0 bases, with 11 bases separating them. The CDR3 covers 15 residues. Germline lookup yields CDR1 SGHVS and CDR2 FQNEAQ. PCR primers comprised 60 Vbeta and 13 Jbeta primers. Sequencing was performed with immunoSEQ multiplex PCR; in TCRdb, only in-frame clones are kept and a portion is missing. This sample has 120,000 or so clones, with around 75% found just once. The sequencing input was PBMCs. This clonotype was sampled from a woman in her 50s in good health and CMV-seropositive. The chain joins TRBV7-8 to TRBJ1-5; D remains ambiguous. The CDR3, as DNA: TGTGCCAGCAGCGCGTCCGGACTTAGCAATCAGCCCCAGCATTTT. Translated, it gives CASSASGLSNQPQHF.